The source of this T cell receptor beta chain is a study of T-cell memory formation after mild COVID-19. Study-level points and caveats: Proof of SARS-CoV-2 specificity was absent for the second-wave clones that crested on day 37. CD4/CD8 balance held among clones contracting day 15 to 85, and later expanders leaned CD4+.

MiXCR, applied by TCRdb to the 5' RACE reads, yields one record per CDR3 protein. Among approximately 250,000 distinct CDR3 sequences listed, 16% were seen once. There are 16 residues in the CDR3. Germline V gene data show CDR1 as MGHDK and CDR2 as SYGVNS. To note about this clonotype: The target antigen is unknown. One end of the junction varies from germline; a read error may be responsible.

This clonotype was sampled from a man aged 18 to 30 who had mild COVID-19 (a few samples of this study predate the infection). Cell type and time point are not known. What was sequenced was PBMCs or a T cell subset sorted from them (not recorded which). The rearrangement links TRBV25-1 to TRBJ2-3, with D perhaps given as TRBD1 or TRBD2 (5 bases each). CDR3 DNA: TGCGCCAGCAGTGAGGGGCTAGCCCCCTTCCGAGATACGCAGTATTTT. This sequence encodes CASSEGLAPFRDTQYF. The whole variable domain, filled in from reference TRBV25-1 and TRBJ2-3, reads EADIYQTPRYLVIGTGKKITLECSQTMGHDKMYWYQQDPGMELHLIHYSYGVNSTEKGDLSSESTVSRIRTEHFPLTLESARPSHTSQYLCASSEGLAPFRDTQYFGPGTRLTVL.